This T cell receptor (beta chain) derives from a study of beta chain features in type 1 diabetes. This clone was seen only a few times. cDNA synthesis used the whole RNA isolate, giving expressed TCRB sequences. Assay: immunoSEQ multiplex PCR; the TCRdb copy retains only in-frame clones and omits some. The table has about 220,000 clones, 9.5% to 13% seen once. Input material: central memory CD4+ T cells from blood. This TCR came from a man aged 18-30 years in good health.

CDR3 protein: CAASNKADSFYEQYF. The CDR3 nucleotides are TGTGCCGCCAGTAATAAGGCAGACTCTTTCTACGAGCAGTACTTC. The rearrangement joins TRBV19 to TRBJ2-7; D uncertain. The germline V gene encodes CDR1 LNHDA and CDR2 SQIVND (reference sequence). This CDR3 spans 15 amino acids. V lost 11 bases, J lost 3 bases, and 23 bases lay in between.